This TCR beta chain was documented in a study of OX40 agonist ivuxolimab in advanced cancers. Of note for this clone: Its antigen is unknown.

TCRdb's table, derived via immunoSEQ multiplex PCR, lists solely in-frame clones and lacks some. Of 70,000 to 95,000 clones listed, approximately 82% are singletons. Overall study results and limits: Clonal expansion from baseline to week 6 occurred in both CD4+ and CD8+ T cells. With doses of 0.1-3.0 mg/kg, partial responders showed among the lowest clonal expansion.

The J segment lost 4 bases and the V segment lost 6 bases, leaving 3 bases of the junction unmatched. This CDR3 comprises 13 residues. CDR1 and CDR2 (germline): SGHDT, YYEEEE. The sequence was collected from an adult with an advanced solid tumor such as melanoma, head and neck, liver or kidney cancer. V is TRBV5-6 and J is TRBJ1-1; 10 nucleotides align to TRBD1. The sample was CD4+ or CD8+ T cells sorted from blood, taken in a trial of the OX40 agonist ivuxolimab. This CDR3 reads CASTRTGGTEAFF. The CDR3 nucleotides are TGTGCCAGCACCCGGACAGGGGGCACTGAAGCTTTCTTT.